This T cell receptor beta chain was recorded in a study of blood T cell repertoires in COVID-19. Comments on this clone: Mismatch with germline at one junction end may stem from a read error.

CDR3 length: 13 residues. Germline CDR1 SGHNT, CDR2 YYREEE (reference sequence). Sequencing used immunoSEQ multiplex PCR; TCRdb keeps in-frame clones, though not all of them. Found here are over 80,000 clones, about 80% of them singletons; the top ten hold 10%. The TCR sequence derives from a woman in her 70s with acute or convalescent COVID-19. V gene TRBV5-4 combines with J gene TRBJ2-2; D might be TRBD2 (6 bases). The specimen sequenced was peripheral blood. The CDR3 sequence: CASSLDGGERASF. CDR3 sequence (DNA): TGTGCCAGCAGCTTGGACGGGGGTGAGCGGGCCAGCTTC.